These 17 T cell receptor beta chains were all obtained from the same sample, sequenced in a study of shared clonotypes between healthy human individuals. The protocol was immunoSEQ multiplex PCR, while the TCRdb copy is restricted to in-frame clones and leaves out a portion. The table has around 600,000 clones, 98% seen once; the top ten hold approximately 0.3%. In the naive CD8 group, cells lacked CD45RO and were positively selected for CCR7, so terminally differentiated effector memory CD45RA+ cells were left out. The sequenced sample consisted of naive CD8+ T cells sorted from blood. All receptors derive from a man between 25 and 39 years old in good health.

The gene calls are TRBV7-9 and TRBJ2-4, with D perhaps given as TRBD1 or TRBD2 (5 bases each). Looked up from germline, CDR1 is SEHNR and CDR2 is FQNEAQ (reference sequence). This CDR3 has 14 amino acids. Between the trimmed V and J ends, which lost 5 bases and 7 bases, there was a span of 15 bases. In DNA form, the CDR3 reads TGTGCCAGCAGCGACATCCGGGGCTTCAACATTCAGTACTTC. Protein product: CASSDIRGFNIQYF.

This sequence joins TRBV4-3 and TRBJ1-2; 7 nucleotides line up with TRBD1. Germline-derived CDR1 and CDR2 are LGHNA and YSLEER. V shed 0 bases, J shed 4 bases, and the junction held 5 bases outside the gene matches. CDR3 length: 15 residues. CDR3 sequence reads: CASSQDGWTGYGYTF. The DNA for the CDR3 is TGCGCCAGCAGCCAAGACGGATGGACAGGCTATGGCTACACCTTC.

This chain connects TRBV19 to TRBJ1-1, with D maybe TRBD1 (5 bases). This CDR3 region has 16 residues. Trimming removed 5 bases from V and 0 bases from J, with 16 bases in between. Germline-derived CDR1 and CDR2 are LNHDA and SQIVND (reference sequence). The CDR3 is CASSDSRTPLNTEAFF. CDR3 nucleotide sequence: TGTGCCAGTAGTGATTCCCGGACACCCCTGAACACTGAAGCTTTCTTT.

As concerns this clone: Other DNA sequences within the sample encode an identical CDR3. The chain employs TRBV5-1 and TRBJ2-7; 9 bases agree with TRBD1. Germline values: CDR1 SGHRS, CDR2 YFSETQ. The ends lost 7 bases at V and 7 bases at J; junction bases unmatched: 12. The CDR3 contains 14 residues. CDR3 amino acids: CASSGGTGLYEQYF. The CDR3, as DNA: TGCGCCAGCTCTGGTGGGACAGGGCTGTATGAGCAGTACTTC. The variable domain in full, with the rest retrieved from reference TRBV5-1 and TRBJ2-7, is KAGVTQTPRYLIKTRGQQVTLSCSPISGHRSVSWYQQTPGQGLQFLFEYFSETQRNKGNFPGRFSGRQFSNSRSEMNVSTLELGDSALYLCASSGGTGLYEQYFGPGTRLTVT.

This chain connects TRBV13 to TRBJ2-2; 7 bases line up with TRBD1. Trimming took 5 bases from V and 3 from J; bases not matched to a gene: 6. Germline V CDR1 and CDR2: PRHDT, FYEKMQ (reference sequence). The CDR3 sequence is 15 residues long. The CDR3 coding sequence is TGTGCCAGCAGCCCCGCTACAGGGGACACCGGGGAGCTGTTTTTT. Translating it yields CASSPATGDTGELFF.

This chain connects TRBV6-5 to TRBJ2-5; D remains unclear. The CDR3 has 12 amino acids. Germline loops: CDR1 MNHEY, CDR2 SVGAGI. V lost 9 bases and J 4 bases, leaving 12 bases between the germline ends. The DNA for the CDR3 is TGTGCCAGTGCTCTCGGGCCAGAGACCCAGTACTTC. It encodes CASALGPETQYF.

This clone turned up a few times. Mismatch with germline at one junction end may stem from a read error. In DNA form, the CDR3 reads TGTGCCAGCAGTGACCCCCTACCGGGAGACGGCTACGATGAGCAGTTCTTC. Amino acids: CASSDPLPGDGYDEQFF. This chain links TRBV9 with TRBJ2-1; TRBD2 is a possible D gene (6 bases). Per germline, CDR1 SGDLS and CDR2 YYNGEE. This CDR3 has 17 amino acids.

The CDR3 nucleotides read TGCAGCGTTGAAGATACGGGACTAGCGATTCCATTCTACAATGAGCAGTTCTTC. Residues: CSVEDTGLAIPFYNEQFF. The chain carries TRBV29-1 and TRBJ2-1; 10 bases map to TRBD2. The CDR3 totals 18 residues. Germline CDR1 reads SQVTM; CDR2 reads ANQGSEA. Trimming at V came to 0 bases and at J to 3 bases, leaving 11 bases not matched to a gene.

V is TRBV5-1 and J is TRBJ2-1; D perhaps matches TRBD1 (6 bases). The V and J ends lost 4 bases and 4 bases respectively, with 12 bases between them. Germline V CDR1 and CDR2: SGHRS, YFSETQ. This CDR3 region has 14 residues. The CDR3 here is CASSQRQGYNEQFF. The CDR3 DNA reads as TGCGCCAGCAGCCAAAGGCAGGGGTACAATGAGCAGTTCTTC. Complete variable domain (other parts from reference TRBV5-1 and TRBJ2-1): KAGVTQTPRYLIKTRGQQVTLSCSPISGHRSVSWYQQTPGQGLQFLFEYFSETQRNKGNFPGRFSGRQFSNSRSEMNVSTLELGDSALYLCASSQRQGYNEQFFGPGTRLTVL.

The chain couples TRBV6-5 to TRBJ2-7, with a possible D match to TRBD2 (6 bases). Per germline, CDR1 MNHEY and CDR2 SVGAGI. The CDR3 has 11 amino acids. Trimming removed 10 bases from V and 5 bases from J, with 12 bases in between. This CDR3 is CATSGADEQYF. The CDR3 nucleotides are TGTGCCACTTCGGGAGCTGACGAGCAGTACTTC.

This clone was detected once. The CDR3 protein is CASSHPQDRDEKLFF. CDR3 nucleotide sequence: TGTGCCAGCAGCCATCCCCAGGACAGGGATGAAAAACTGTTTTTT. This chain uses TRBV7-9 with TRBJ1-4, with TRBD1 matching over 8 bases. Germline values: CDR1 SEHNR, CDR2 FQNEAQ (reference sequence). V dropped 5 bases and J dropped 6; count of bases not matched to a gene: 8. The CDR3 length is 15 residues.

The gene calls are TRBV7-9 and TRBJ2-7, with no clear D. V lost 4 bases, J lost 0 bases, and 4 bases lay in between. Germline lookup yields CDR1 SEHNR and CDR2 FQNEAQ (reference sequence). The CDR3 consists of 12 residues. The CDR3 bases are TGTGCCAGCAGCTCGAACTCCTACGAGCAGTACTTC. Its translation is CASSSNSYEQYF.

The chain is built from TRBV19 and TRBJ1-5; TRBD1 matches at 8 bases. The length of the CDR3 is 15 residues. After removal of 6 bases from V and 1 base from J, the junction contained 5 bases not matched to a gene. CDR1 and CDR2 from the germline V gene are LNHDA and SQIVND (reference sequence). The CDR3 region has the DNA TGTGCCAGTAGCCCGACAGGGGCCAGCAATCAGCCCCAGCATTTT. Residues: CASSPTGASNQPQHF.

V is TRBV6-5 and J is TRBJ2-5; maybe TRBD2 (7 bases). The V gene's germline CDR1 is MNHEY and CDR2 SVGAGI. This CDR3 is 14 amino acids long. V was pared by 4 bases and J by 2 bases, with 11 bases between. The CDR3 DNA reads as TGTGCCAGCAGTTGGGCGGGGGCTCAAGAGACCCAGTACTTC. Translating gives CASSWAGAQETQYF.

The chain has TRBV2 and TRBJ1-2, with no clear D. Trimming took off 3 bases at V and 1 base at J, with 6 bases between the two ends. This CDR3 contains 13 residues. Per germline, CDR1 SNHLY and CDR2 FYNNEI. The CDR3 loop reads CASSDSNNYGYTF. CDR3 DNA: TGTGCCAGCAGTGATTCCAATAACTATGGCTACACCTTC.

The rearrangement links TRBV7-3 to TRBJ2-1; D perhaps matches TRBD2 (6 bases). V shed 1 base and J shed 5 bases, with 12 bases lying between them. There are 15 residues in the CDR3. CDR1 SGHTA and CDR2 FQGTGA come from the germline V gene. CDR3 in DNA: TGTGCCAGCAGCTTAATGGGGGGAGGAGACAATGAGCAGTTCTTC. This codes for CASSLMGGGDNEQFF.

This clone was seen once. V and J are TRBV2 and TRBJ2-5; D is unclear. V gave up 2 bases and J gave up 4 bases, with 14 bases separating them. Germline values: CDR1 SNHLY, CDR2 FYNNEI. CDR3 length: 15 amino acids. The CDR3 DNA sequence: TGTGCCAGCAGTGAACTTAATTCATCGGGAGAGACCCAGTACTTC. It encodes CASSELNSSGETQYF.